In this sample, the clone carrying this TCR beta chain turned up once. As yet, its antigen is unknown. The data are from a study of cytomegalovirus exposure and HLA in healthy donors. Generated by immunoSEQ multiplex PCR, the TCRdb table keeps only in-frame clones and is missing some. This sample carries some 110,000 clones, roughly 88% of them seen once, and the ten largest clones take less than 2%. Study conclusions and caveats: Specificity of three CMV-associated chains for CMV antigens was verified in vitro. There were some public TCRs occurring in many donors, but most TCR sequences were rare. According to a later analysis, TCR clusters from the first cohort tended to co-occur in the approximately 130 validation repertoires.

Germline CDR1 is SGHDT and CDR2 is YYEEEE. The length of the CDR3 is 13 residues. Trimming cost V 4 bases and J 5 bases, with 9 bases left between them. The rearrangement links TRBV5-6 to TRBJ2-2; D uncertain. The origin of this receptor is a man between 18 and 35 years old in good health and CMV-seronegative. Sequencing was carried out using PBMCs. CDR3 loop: CASSIPSTGELFF. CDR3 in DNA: TGTGCCAGCAGCATCCCCTCGACCGGGGAGCTGTTTTTT.